The rows below give T cell receptor beta chains drawn from one sample of a study of control samples from healthy donors and cancer patients. The method was immunoSEQ multiplex PCR; TCRdb's version includes in-frame clones alone and lacks a portion of them. This sample has about 53,000 clones; 87% occur once, and the top ten carry roughly 13%. The sequenced sample was PBMCs. The receptors come from a man in his sixties with head and neck cancer. Each CDR3 is given with its conserved first and last residue. D genes are given only for firm matches. Only some rows state a clone size, as once, few, many or a class for expanded clones.

d_call cdr3_length clone_size j_call v_call cdr3_nt cdr3_aa
NA 12 NA TRBJ1-4 TRBV28 TGTGCCAGCAGTTTAGTATGGGAAAAACTGTTTTTT CASSLVWEKLFF
NA 15 NA TRBJ1-2 TRBV5-4 TGTGCCAGCAGCGTAGACAGGACGACTAACTATGGCTACACCTTC CASSVDRTTNYGYTF
NA 13 few TRBJ2-2 TRBV30 TGTGCCTGGAGGAGTTACTTCACCGGGGAGCTGTTTTTT CAWRSYFTGELFF
NA 19 NA TRBJ2-7 TRBV6-2/TRBV6-3 TGTGCCAGCAGTTACCCTTTCCGGAGTGGCGGGTCCGTCCCTTCGCGGCAGTACTTC CASSYPFRSGGSVPSRQYF
TRBD1 16 medium-sized TRBJ1-5 TRBV7-2 TGTGCCAGCAGCCCGGGACAGGGGGTTCTCAATCAGCCCCAGCATTTT CASSPGQGVLNQPQHF
NA 14 NA TRBJ1-6 TRBV4-1 TGCGCCAGCAGCCAAGACGGGACTGTCCTCACCCTCCACTTT CASSQDGTVLTLHF
TRBD1 15 few TRBJ2-1 TRBV7-9 TGTGCCAGCAGCCGGGACAGGGGAAACGGCAATGAGCAGTTCTTC CASSRDRGNGNEQFF
NA 14 NA TRBJ2-5 TRBV7-2 TGTGCCAGCAGGCCAGGGACGGTTCCTGTGGGGCAGTACTTC CASRPGTVPVGQYF
TRBD2 15 NA TRBJ2-7 TRBV18 TGTGCCAGCTCAGAACTGACTAGCGGGGCCTACGAGCAGTACTTC CASSELTSGAYEQYF
TRBD1 13 NA TRBJ1-1 TRBV27 TGTGCCAGCAGGGACAGGGCAAGGACTGAAGCTTTCTTT CASRDRARTEAFF
NA 15 NA TRBJ2-3 TRBV7-9 TGTGCCAGCAGCTTAGGACATTATAGCACAGATACGCAGTATTTT CASSLGHYSTDTQYF
TRBD1 15 NA TRBJ1-2 TRBV5-1 TGCGCCAGCAGCTTGGTTCAGGGGGCTGGCTATGGCTACACCTTC CASSLVQGAGYGYTF
NA 12 NA TRBJ2-1 TRBV5-8 TGTGCCAGCAGCTCTGAGAACAATGAGCAGTTCTTC CASSSENNEQFF